The 15 T cell receptor beta chains in this list originate from one sample, sequenced in a study of OX40 agonist ivuxolimab in advanced cancers. TCRdb keeps only in-frame clones here, not all; method: immunoSEQ multiplex PCR. The sample shows about 70,000 clones, almost 90% of them seen only once. The sample in question was CD4+ or CD8+ T cells sorted from blood, obtained in a trial of the OX40 agonist ivuxolimab. All receptors come from an adult with an advanced solid tumor such as melanoma, head and neck, liver or kidney cancer.

The V call is TRBV5-1, the J call TRBJ2-2; no reliable D call. In germline, CDR1 is SGHRS, CDR2 YFSETQ. This CDR3 is built from 14 residues. V was trimmed by 2 bases and J by 7 bases, leaving 12 bases between them. CDR3 protein: CASSLSGSNGELFF. The CDR3 DNA reads as TGCGCCAGCAGCTTATCCGGGTCTAACGGGGAGCTGTTTTTT.

This chain connects TRBV28 to TRBJ2-2, with D possibly called TRBD1 or TRBD2 (6 bases each). The CDR3 consists of 13 residues. CDR1 MDHEN and CDR2 SYDVKM come from the germline V gene. Trimming pared 4 bases from V and 4 bases from J, leaving 7 bases between. In nucleotides, the CDR3 is TGTGCCAGCAGTTCGGGGGCCACCGGGGAGCTGTTTTTT. Translating gives CASSSGATGELFF.

This chain connects TRBV28 to TRBJ2-2; D is undetermined. With 7 bases removed from V and 0 bases from J, the gap between germline ends came to 9 bases. The CDR3 runs 14 residues. CDR1 and CDR2 from the germline V gene are MDHEN and SYDVKM. The CDR3 protein is CASTTFPNTGELFF. Written as DNA, the CDR3 is TGTGCCAGCACCACTTTCCCGAACACCGGGGAGCTGTTTTTT.

As DNA, the CDR3 is TGTGCCAGCAAAGGGCAGGGGGACCCCTACGAGCAGTACTTC. Translated: CASKGQGDPYEQYF. This sequence joins TRBV28 and TRBJ2-7; 7 bases line up with TRBD1. Germline-derived CDR1 and CDR2 are MDHEN and SYDVKM. J gave up 2 bases and V 7 bases, and 8 bases lay outside the gene matches. This CDR3 is built from 14 residues.

V is TRBV9 and J is TRBJ1-1; possibly TRBD1 for D (5 bases). V was shortened by 5 bases and J by 0 bases, with 8 bases between the two germline ends. The CDR3 runs 13 residues. CDR1 SGDLS and CDR2 YYNGEE come from the germline V gene. The DNA for the CDR3 is TGTGCCAGCAGTTGGGGGGTGAACACTGAAGCTTTCTTT. It codes for CASSWGVNTEAFF. Full variable domain (rest looked up from reference TRBV9 and TRBJ1-1): DSGVTQTPKHLITATGQRVTLRCSPRSGDLSVYWYQQSLDQGLQFLIQYYNGEERAKGNILERFSAQQFPDLHSELNLSSLELGDSALYFCASSWGVNTEAFFGQGTRLTVV.

The gene calls are TRBV25-1 and TRBJ1-6; D remains unclear. V was clipped by 1 base and J by 7 bases, with 2 bases between them. The CDR3 extends over 12 amino acids. Germline lookup yields CDR1 MGHDK and CDR2 SYGVNS. The CDR3 reads CASSEWNSPLHF. The CDR3 region has the DNA TGTGCCAGCAGTGAATGGAATTCACCCCTCCACTTT.

The CDR3 loop reads CASSLGAREKLFF. CDR3 DNA sequence: TGTGCCAGCAGCTTAGGAGCGAGAGAAAAACTGTTTTTT. The V and J genes are TRBV7-2 and TRBJ1-4, with D hard to call. Trimming cost V 1 base and J 8 bases, with 8 bases left between them. The CDR3 sequence is 13 residues long. Germline CDR1 SGHTA, CDR2 FQGNSA.

The DNA of the CDR3 is TGTGCCAGCCAGGGGACAGGGATCTTCAATGAGCAGTTCTTC. It yields the protein CASQGTGIFNEQFF. The chain combines TRBV2 with TRBJ2-1, with 9 bases that match TRBD1. The germline CDR1 and CDR2 sequences are SNHLY and FYNNEI. The length of the CDR3 is 14 residues. After removal of 8 bases from V and 6 bases from J, the junction contained 8 bases not matched to a gene.

J is TRBJ2-4 and V is TRBV6-1; TRBD1 is a possible D gene (6 bases). The CDR3 spans 15 residues. Germline assignment: CDR1 MNHNS and CDR2 SASEGT. Trimming took 1 base from V and 6 from J, leaving 13 bases between them. The CDR3 reads CASSEVAGDINIQYF. The CDR3, as DNA: TGTGCCAGCAGTGAAGTGGCCGGGGACATAAACATTCAGTACTTC.

This clone was counted between two and nine times. The chain carries TRBV5-4 and TRBJ2-1; TRBD2 matches 10 bases. Germline trimming cut 4 bases from V and 0 bases from J; bases unmatched to any gene: 4. This CDR3 comprises 16 residues. CDR1 is SGHNT, CDR2 YYREEE, per germline (reference sequence). CDR3 in amino acids: CASSKSSGSSYNEQFF. The CDR3 DNA is TGTGCCAGCAGCAAATCTAGCGGGAGCTCCTACAATGAGCAGTTCTTC.

This clone has a handful of counts. The CDR3 DNA sequence: TGTGCCAGCAGCTTAGCAGGAGCCATCTACGAGCAGTACTTC. Translating gives CASSLAGAIYEQYF. This rearrangement joins TRBV11-2 to TRBJ2-7, with D unclear. Germline values: CDR1 SGHAT, CDR2 FQNNGV. The CDR3 covers 14 residues. The V and J ends lost 1 base and 3 bases respectively, with 10 bases between them.

The V gene is TRBV19, the J gene TRBJ1-4; D is uncertain. The germline V and J ends were trimmed by 5 bases and 8 bases, with 12 bases remaining between them. The length of the CDR3 is 13 residues. From germline, CDR1 is LNHDA and CDR2 SQIVND (reference sequence). CDR3 sequence: CASSPLTGEKLFF. The CDR3 DNA sequence: TGTGCCAGTAGTCCCCTGACTGGGGAAAAACTGTTTTTT.

The chain is built from TRBV28 and TRBJ2-7; D is undetermined. This CDR3 comprises 11 residues. V lost 5 bases to trimming and J lost 11 bases, with 13 bases between them. Germline values: CDR1 MDHEN, CDR2 SYDVKM. The CDR3 DNA sequence: TGTGCCAGCAGTCAAGCCACACGCGAGTACTTC. Translation: CASSQATREYF.

The chain uses TRBV2 and TRBJ2-2; 10 bases align to TRBD1. The CDR3 contains 15 residues. Per germline, CDR1 SNHLY and CDR2 FYNNEI. V lost 7 bases to trimming and J lost 6 bases; unmatched junction nucleotides: 8. CDR3 DNA: TGTGCCAGCACCTTACGACAGGGGGCTGCCGGGGAGCTGTTTTTT. Its translation is CASTLRQGAAGELFF.

The chain is built from TRBV7-3 and TRBJ1-6; TRBD1 matches at 7 bases. The CDR3 runs to 15 residues. CDR1 is SGHTA and CDR2 is FQGTGA in the germline V gene. The trim removed 4 bases at V and 7 bases at J, leaving 7 bases unmatched. The CDR3 DNA reads as TGTGCCAGCAGCTCACAGGGGAAAGGCAATTCACCCCTCCACTTT. Its protein product is CASSSQGKGNSPLHF.